The clone carrying this TCR beta chain is medium-sized (0.01 to 0.1%). The entry originates in a study of circulating CD8 cells and anti-PD-1 response in melanoma. Study-wide context: About 45% of the 13 patients had prior targeted therapy or immunotherapy; seven did not.

Live CD3+CD8+TCRalphabeta+ cells were sorted into four subsets by PD-1 and/or TIGIT. The QIAseq Immune Repertoire TCR panel built the libraries from about 16 ng of total RNA. TCRdb analysed the reads with MiXCR anew, one entry per CDR3 protein. This table holds approximately 580 distinct CDR3 sequences, roughly 10% found once. CDR1 is MNHEY and CDR2 is SMNVEV in the germline V gene (reference sequence). The V end was cut by 3 bases, the J end by 1 base, with 9 bases between. This CDR3 contains 14 residues. Sequencing was performed on CD8+ T cells from PBMCs, taken at baseline or after one month of anti-PD-1 therapy (not recorded which). The chain is built from TRBV27 and TRBJ1-1; D is uncertain. The clonotype comes from a human donor with melanoma. Here the CDR3 reads CASSFLGENTEAFF. In DNA form, the CDR3 reads TGTGCCAGCAGTTTCCTTGGGGAGAACACTGAAGCTTTCTTT.